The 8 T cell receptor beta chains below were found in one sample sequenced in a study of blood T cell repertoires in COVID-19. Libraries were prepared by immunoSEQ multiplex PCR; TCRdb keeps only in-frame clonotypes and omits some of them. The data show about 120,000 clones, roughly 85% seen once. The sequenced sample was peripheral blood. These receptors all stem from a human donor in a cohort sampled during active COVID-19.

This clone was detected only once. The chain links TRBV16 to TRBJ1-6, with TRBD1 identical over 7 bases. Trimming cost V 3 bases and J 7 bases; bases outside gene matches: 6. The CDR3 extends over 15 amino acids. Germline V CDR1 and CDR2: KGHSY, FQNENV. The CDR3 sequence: CASSQNRGNNSPLHF. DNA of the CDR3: TGTGCCAGCAGCCAGAACAGGGGTAACAATTCACCCCTCCACTTT. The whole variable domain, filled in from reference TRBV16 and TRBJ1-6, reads GEEVAQTPKHLVRGEGQKAKLYCAPIKGHSYVFWYQQVLKNEFKFLISFQNENVFDETGMPKERFSAKCLPNSPCSLEIQATKLEDSAVYFCASSQNRGNNSPLHFGNGTRLTVT.

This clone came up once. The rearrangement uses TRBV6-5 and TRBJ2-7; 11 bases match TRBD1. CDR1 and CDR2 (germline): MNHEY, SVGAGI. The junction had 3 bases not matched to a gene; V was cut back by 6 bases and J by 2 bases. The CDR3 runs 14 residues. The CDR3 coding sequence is TGTGCCAGCAGACCGGGACAGGGGGCCTACGAGCAGTACTTC. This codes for CASRPGQGAYEQYF.

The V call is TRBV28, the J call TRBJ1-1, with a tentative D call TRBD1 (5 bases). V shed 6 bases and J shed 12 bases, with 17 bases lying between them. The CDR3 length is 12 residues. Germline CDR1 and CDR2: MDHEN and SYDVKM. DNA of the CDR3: TGTGCCAGCAGGACGGGGGGAATCGGGCCTTTCTTT. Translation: CASRTGGIGPFF. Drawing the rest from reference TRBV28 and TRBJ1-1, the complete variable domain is DVKVTQSSRYLVKRTGEKVFLECVQDMDHENMFWYRQDPGLGLRLIYFSYDVKMKEKGDIPEGYSVSREKKERFSLILESASTNQTSMYLCASRTGGIGPFFGQGTRLTVV.

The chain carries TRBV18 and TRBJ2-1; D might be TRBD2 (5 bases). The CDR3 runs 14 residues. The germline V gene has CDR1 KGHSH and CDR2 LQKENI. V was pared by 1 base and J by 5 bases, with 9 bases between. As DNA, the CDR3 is TGTGCCAGCTCACCACGCGGGTTAGACAATGAGCAGTTCTTC. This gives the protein CASSPRGLDNEQFF.

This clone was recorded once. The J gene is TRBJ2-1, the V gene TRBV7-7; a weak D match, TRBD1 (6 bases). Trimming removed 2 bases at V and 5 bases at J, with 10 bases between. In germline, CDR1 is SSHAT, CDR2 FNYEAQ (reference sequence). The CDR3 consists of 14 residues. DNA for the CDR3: TGTGCCAGCAGCTTAATGGGGGCGAACAATGAGCAGTTCTTC. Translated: CASSLMGANNEQFF.

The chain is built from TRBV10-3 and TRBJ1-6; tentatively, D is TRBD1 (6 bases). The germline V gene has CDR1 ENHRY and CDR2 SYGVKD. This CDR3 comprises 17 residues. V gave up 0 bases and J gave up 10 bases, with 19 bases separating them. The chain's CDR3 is CAISESFAGVDRSPLHF. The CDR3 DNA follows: TGTGCCATCAGTGAGTCCTTCGCAGGGGTTGACCGCTCACCCCTCCACTTT.

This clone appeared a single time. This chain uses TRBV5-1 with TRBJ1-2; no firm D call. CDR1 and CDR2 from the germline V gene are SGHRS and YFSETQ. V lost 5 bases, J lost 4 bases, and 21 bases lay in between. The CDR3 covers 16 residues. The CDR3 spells CASRQLYGSYAYGYTF. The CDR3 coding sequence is TGCGCCAGCAGACAACTCTACGGGTCATACGCCTATGGCTACACCTTC.

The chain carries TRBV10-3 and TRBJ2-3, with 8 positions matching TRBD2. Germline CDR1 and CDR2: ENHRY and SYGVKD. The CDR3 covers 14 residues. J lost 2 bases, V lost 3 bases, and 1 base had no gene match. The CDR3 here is CAISEAGATDTQYF. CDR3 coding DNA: TGTGCCATCAGTGAAGCGGGGGCCACAGATACGCAGTATTTT.